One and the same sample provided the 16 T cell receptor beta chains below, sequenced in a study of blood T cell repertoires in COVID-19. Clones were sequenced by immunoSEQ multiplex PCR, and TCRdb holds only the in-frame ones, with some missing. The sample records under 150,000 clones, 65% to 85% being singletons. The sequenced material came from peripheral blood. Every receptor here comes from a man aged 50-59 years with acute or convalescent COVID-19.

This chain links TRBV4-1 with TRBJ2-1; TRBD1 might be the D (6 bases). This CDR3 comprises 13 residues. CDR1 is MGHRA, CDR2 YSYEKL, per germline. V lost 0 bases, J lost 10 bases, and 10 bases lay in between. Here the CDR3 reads CASSQENREEQFF. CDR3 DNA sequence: TGCGCCAGCAGCCAAGAAAACAGGGAAGAGCAGTTCTTC.

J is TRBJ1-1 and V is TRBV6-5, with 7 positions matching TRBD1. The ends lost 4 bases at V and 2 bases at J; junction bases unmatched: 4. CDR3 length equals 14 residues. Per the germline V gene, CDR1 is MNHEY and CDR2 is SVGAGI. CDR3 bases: TGTGCCAGCAGTTCGGGACAGACTAACACTGAAGCTTTCTTT. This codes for CASSSGQTNTEAFF.

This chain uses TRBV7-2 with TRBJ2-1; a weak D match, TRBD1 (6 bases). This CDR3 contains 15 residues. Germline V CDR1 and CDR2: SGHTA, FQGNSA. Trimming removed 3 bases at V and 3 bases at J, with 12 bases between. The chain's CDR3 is CASSLFGQSYNEQFF. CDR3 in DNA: TGTGCCAGCAGCTTGTTCGGACAGAGCTACAATGAGCAGTTCTTC.

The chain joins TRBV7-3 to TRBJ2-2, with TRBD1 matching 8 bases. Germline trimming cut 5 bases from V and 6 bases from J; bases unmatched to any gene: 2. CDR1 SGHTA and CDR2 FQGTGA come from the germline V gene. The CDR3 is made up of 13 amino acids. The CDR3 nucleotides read TGTGCCAGCAGCCTGACAGGGGCCGGGGAGCTGTTTTTT. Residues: CASSLTGAGELFF.

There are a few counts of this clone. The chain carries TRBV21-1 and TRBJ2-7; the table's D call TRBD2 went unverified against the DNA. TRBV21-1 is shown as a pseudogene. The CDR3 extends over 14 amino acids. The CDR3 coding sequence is TGTGCCAGCATTGAGTTAACGAGCTCCTACGAGCAGTACTTC. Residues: CASIELTSSYEQYF.

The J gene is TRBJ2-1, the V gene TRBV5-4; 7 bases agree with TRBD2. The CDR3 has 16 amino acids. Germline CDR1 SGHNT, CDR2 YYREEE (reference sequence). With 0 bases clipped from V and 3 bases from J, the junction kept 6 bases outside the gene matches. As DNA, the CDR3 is TGTGCCAGCAGCTTGGCGGGAGGAGCGGTCTACAATGAGCAGTTCTTC. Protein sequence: CASSLAGGAVYNEQFF.

In DNA, the CDR3 is TGTGCCAGCAGCTCGGAAAAGGACAGATACACTGAAGCTTTCTTT. Amino acid sequence: CASSSEKDRYTEAFF. The rearrangement joins TRBV5-6 to TRBJ1-1; maybe TRBD1 (6 bases). V was clipped by 3 bases and J by 3 bases, with 15 bases between them. The germline gives CDR1 SGHDT, CDR2 YYEEEE. The CDR3 extends over 15 amino acids.

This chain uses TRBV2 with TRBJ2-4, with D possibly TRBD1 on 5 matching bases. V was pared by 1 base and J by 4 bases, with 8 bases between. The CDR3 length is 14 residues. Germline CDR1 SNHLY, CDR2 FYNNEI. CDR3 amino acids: CASSEERTKNIQYF. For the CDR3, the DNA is TGTGCCAGCAGTGAAGAACGGACAAAAAACATTCAGTACTTC.

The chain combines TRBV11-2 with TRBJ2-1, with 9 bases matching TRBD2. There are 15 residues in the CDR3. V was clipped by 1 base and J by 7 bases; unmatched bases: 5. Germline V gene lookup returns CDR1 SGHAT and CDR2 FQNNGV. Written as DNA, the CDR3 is TGTGCCAGCAGCTTAGGGCGGGGGGGGAGGAATGAGCAGTTCTTC. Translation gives CASSLGRGGRNEQFF.

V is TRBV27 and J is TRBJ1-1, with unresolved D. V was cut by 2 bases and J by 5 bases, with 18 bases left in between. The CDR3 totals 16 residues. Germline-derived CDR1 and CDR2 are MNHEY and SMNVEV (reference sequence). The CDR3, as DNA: TGTGCCAGCAGTTTACCCCGGACTCAAAGGAGGACTGAAGCTTTCTTT. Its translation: CASSLPRTQRRTEAFF.

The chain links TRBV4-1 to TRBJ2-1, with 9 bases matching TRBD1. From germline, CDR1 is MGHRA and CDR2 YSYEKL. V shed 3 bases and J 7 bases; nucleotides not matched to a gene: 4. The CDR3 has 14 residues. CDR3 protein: CASSQRQGVNEQFF. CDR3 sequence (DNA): TGCGCCAGCAGCCAGAGACAGGGGGTGAATGAGCAGTTCTTC.

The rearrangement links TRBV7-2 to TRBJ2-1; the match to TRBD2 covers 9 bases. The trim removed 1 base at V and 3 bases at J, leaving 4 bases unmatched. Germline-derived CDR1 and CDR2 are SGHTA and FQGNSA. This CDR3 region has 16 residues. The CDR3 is CASSLEVSGGYNEQFF. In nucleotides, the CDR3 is TGTGCCAGCAGCTTAGAAGTTAGCGGGGGCTACAATGAGCAGTTCTTC.

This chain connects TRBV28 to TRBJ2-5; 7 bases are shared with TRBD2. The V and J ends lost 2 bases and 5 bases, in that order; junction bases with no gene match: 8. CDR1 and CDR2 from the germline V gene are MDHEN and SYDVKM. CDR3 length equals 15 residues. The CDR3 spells CASSLGGGFWETQYF. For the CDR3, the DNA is TGTGCCAGCAGTTTAGGGGGAGGGTTCTGGGAGACCCAGTACTTC.

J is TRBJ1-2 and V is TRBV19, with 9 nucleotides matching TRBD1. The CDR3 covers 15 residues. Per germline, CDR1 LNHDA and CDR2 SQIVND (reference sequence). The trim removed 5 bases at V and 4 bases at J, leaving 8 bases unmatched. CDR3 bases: TGTGCCAGTAGTCCCACTCGGACAGGGGCCTATGGCTACACCTTC. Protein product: CASSPTRTGAYGYTF.

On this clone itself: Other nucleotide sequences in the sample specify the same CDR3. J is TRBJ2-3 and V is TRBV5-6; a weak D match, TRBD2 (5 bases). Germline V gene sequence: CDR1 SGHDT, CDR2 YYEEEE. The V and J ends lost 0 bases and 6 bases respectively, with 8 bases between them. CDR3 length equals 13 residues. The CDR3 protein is CASSLGRRDTQYF. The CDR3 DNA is TGTGCCAGCAGCTTGGGAAGGAGGGATACGCAGTATTTT.

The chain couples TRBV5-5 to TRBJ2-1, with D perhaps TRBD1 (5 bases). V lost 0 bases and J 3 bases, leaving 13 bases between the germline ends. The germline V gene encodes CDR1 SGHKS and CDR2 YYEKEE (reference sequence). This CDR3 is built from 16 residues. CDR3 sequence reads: CASSLDAGSGYNEQFF. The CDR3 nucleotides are TGTGCCAGCAGCTTGGATGCAGGGTCGGGCTACAATGAGCAGTTCTTC.